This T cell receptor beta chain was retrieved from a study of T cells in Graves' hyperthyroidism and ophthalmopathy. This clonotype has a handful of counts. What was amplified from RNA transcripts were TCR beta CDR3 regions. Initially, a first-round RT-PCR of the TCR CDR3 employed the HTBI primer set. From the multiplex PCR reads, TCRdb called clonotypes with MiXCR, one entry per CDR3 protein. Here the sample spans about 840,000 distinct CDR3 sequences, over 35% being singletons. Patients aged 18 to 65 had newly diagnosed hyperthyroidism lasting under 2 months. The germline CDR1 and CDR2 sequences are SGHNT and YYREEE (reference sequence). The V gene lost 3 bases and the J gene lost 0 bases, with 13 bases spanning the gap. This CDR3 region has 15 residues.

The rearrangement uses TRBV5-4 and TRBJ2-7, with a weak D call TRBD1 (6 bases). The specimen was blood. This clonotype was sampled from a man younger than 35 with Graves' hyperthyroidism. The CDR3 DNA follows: TGTGCCAGCAGCTCCGGGACATCGACCTCCTACGAGCAGTACTTC. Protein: CASSSGTSTSYEQYF.